This T cell receptor (beta chain) was captured by sequencing in a study of blood T cell repertoires in COVID-19. Study overall: PBMCs, B-cell-depleted T cells, or T cells were the source of the cDNA or gDNA that made up the material.

In the case of this clone: Relative to the germline gene, one junction end is altered; a read error may explain this.

Original analysis: By means of reference gene primer amplification, nucleated cell counts were estimated. Assay: immunoSEQ multiplex PCR; the TCRdb copy retains only in-frame clones and omits some. V and J calls plus clone size are reproduced from that table; the DNA served to infer D and trimming. The sample shows around 75,000 clones, around 89% of them seen only once. This CDR3 has 14 residues. Germline CDR1 and CDR2: SGHTA and FQGTGA. The sequence was collected from a human donor in a cohort sampled during active COVID-19. This chain joins TRBV7-3 and TRBJ1-1, with 9 bases aligning to TRBD1. The sequencing input was peripheral blood. CDR3 sequence (DNA): TGTGCCAGCAGCCTAACAGGGGGCGATGGTGAAGCTTTCTTT. The encoded protein is CASSLTGGDGEAFF.